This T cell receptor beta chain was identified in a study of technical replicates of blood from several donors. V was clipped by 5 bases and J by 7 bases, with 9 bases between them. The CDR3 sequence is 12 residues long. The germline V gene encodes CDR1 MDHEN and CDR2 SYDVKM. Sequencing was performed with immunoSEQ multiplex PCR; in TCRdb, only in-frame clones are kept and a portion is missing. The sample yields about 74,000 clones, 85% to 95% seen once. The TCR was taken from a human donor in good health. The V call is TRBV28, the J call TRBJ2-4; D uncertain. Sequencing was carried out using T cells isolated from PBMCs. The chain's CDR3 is CASSDLQNIQYF. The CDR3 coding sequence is TGTGCCAGCAGTGATCTACAGAACATTCAGTACTTC.